The clone carrying this TCR beta chain was counted ten times or more. Its target is unknown. Amplification of TCR beta CDR3 regions used RNA transcripts. In the first round, RT-PCR was carried out with HTBI primers, and a multiplex PCR formed the second round. TCRdb analysed the multiplex PCR reads with MiXCR anew, one entry per CDR3 protein. The sample records about 400,000 distinct CDR3 sequences, 15% to 20% being singletons. The data derive from a study of Graves' ophthalmopathy and Graves' hyperthyroidism. The wider study: Samples of peripheral blood were obtained at initial diagnosis, prior to treatment of any kind.

CDR1 SEHNR and CDR2 FQNEAQ come from the germline V gene (reference sequence). Trimming left V 7 bases short and J 4 bases short, with 11 bases between. The CDR3 length is 12 residues. General study findings and limits: In blood appeared most of the expanded thyroid clonotypes whose frequency exceeded 0.001. The study's model predicted ophthalmopathy progression at 65% to 71% sensitivity and almost 75% specificity.

The clonotype was recovered from a woman under 30 with Graves' ophthalmopathy. The chain has TRBV7-9 and TRBJ2-7; possibly TRBD1 for D (6 bases). The sample consisted of peripheral blood. CDR3 residues: CASTADSYEQYF. CDR3 nucleotides: TGTGCCAGCACTGCGGACAGTTACGAGCAGTACTTC. Using reference TRBV7-9 and TRBJ2-7 for the parts outside the CDR3, the full variable domain is DTGVSQNPRHKITKRGQNVTFRCDPISEHNRLYWYRQTLGQGPEFLTYFQNEAQLEKSRLLSDRFSAERPKGSFSTLEIQRTEQGDSAMYLCASTADSYEQYFGPGTRLTVT.